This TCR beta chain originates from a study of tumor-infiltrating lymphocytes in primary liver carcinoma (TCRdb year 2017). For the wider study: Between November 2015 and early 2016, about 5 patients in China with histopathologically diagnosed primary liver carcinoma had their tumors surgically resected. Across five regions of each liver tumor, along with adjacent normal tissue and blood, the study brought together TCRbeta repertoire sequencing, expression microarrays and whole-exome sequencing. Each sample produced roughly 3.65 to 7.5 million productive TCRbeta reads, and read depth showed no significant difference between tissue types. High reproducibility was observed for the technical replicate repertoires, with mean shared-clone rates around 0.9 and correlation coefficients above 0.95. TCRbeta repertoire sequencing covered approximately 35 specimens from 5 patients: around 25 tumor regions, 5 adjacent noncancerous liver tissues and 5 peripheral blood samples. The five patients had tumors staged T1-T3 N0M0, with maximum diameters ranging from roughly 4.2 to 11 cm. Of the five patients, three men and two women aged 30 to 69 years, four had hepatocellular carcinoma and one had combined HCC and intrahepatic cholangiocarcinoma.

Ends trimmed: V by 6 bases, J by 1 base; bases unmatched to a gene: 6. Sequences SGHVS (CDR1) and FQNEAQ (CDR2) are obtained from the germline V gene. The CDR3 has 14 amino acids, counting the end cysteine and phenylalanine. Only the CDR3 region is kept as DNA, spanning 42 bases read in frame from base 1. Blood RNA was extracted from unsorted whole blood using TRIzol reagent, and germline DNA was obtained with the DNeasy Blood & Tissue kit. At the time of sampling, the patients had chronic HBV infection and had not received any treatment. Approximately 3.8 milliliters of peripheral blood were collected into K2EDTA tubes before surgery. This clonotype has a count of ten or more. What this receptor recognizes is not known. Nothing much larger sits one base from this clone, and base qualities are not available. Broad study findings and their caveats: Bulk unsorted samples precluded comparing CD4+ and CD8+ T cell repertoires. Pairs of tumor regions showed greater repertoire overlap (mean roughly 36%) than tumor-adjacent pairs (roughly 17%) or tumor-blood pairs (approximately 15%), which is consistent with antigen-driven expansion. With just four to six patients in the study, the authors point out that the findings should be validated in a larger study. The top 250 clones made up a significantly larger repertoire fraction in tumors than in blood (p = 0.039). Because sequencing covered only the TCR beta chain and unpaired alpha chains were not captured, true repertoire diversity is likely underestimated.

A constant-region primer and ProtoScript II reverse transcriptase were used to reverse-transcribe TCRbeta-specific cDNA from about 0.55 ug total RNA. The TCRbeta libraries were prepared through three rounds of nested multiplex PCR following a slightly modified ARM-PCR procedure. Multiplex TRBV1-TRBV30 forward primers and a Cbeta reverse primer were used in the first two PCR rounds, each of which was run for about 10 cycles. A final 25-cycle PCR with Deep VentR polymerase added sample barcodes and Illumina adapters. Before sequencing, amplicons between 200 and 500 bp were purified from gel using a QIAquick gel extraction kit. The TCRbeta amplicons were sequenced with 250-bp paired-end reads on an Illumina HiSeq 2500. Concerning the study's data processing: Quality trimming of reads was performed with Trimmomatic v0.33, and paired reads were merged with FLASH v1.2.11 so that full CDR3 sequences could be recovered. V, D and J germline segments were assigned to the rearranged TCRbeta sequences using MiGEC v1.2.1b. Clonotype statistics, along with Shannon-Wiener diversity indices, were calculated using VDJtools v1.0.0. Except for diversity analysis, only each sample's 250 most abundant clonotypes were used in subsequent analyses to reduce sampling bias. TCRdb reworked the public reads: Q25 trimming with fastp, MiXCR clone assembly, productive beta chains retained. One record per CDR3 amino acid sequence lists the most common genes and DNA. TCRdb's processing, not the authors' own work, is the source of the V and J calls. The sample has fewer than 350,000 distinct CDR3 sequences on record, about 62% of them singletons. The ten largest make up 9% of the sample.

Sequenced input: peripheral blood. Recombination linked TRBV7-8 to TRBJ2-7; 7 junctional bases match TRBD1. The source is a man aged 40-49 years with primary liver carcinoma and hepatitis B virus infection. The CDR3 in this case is CASSEGGSSYEQYF. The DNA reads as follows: TGTGCCAGCAGTGAAGGGGGCAGTTCCTACGAGCAGTACTTC. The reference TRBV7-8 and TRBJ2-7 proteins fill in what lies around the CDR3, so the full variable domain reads GAGVSQSPRYKVAKRGQDVALRCDPISGHVSLFWYQQALGQGPEFLTYFQNEAQLDKSGLPSDRFFAERPEGSVSTLKIQRTQQEDSAVYLCASSEGGSSYEQYFGPGTRLTVT.